Shown below are 24 T cell receptor beta chains from a single sample sequenced in a study of blood T cell repertoires in COVID-19. Measured with immunoSEQ multiplex PCR; TCRdb has only the in-frame clones, and not every one. The sample comprises about 260,000 clones, approximately 89% of which are singletons, and roughly 9.8% rests with the top ten. Source material: peripheral blood. These receptors all come from a man aged 40-55 years who had recovered from COVID-19.

The CDR3: CASSPGGAPYEQYF. CDR3 coding DNA: TGCGCCAGCAGCCCCGGGGGGGCTCCCTACGAGCAGTACTTC. The chain uses TRBV5-1 and TRBJ2-7, with 8 bases aligning to TRBD2. This CDR3 region has 14 residues. Per the germline V gene, CDR1 is SGHRS and CDR2 is YFSETQ. Trimming at V came to 4 bases and at J to 2 bases, leaving 5 bases not matched to a gene. The full variable domain, with the rest looked up from reference TRBV5-1 and TRBJ2-7, is KAGVTQTPRYLIKTRGQQVTLSCSPISGHRSVSWYQQTPGQGLQFLFEYFSETQRNKGNFPGRFSGRQFSNSRSEMNVSTLELGDSALYLCASSPGGAPYEQYFGPGTRLTVT.

The CDR3: CASSVGGSYEQYF. For the CDR3, the DNA is TGTGCCAGCAGTGTCGGTGGCTCCTACGAGCAGTACTTC. This chain links TRBV25-1 with TRBJ2-7, with no clear D. This CDR3 is built from 13 residues. With 4 bases removed from V and 0 bases from J, the gap between germline ends came to 7 bases. CDR1 is MGHDK and CDR2 is SYGVNS in the germline V gene.

The V and J genes are TRBV14 and TRBJ2-1, with D uncertain. CDR3 length: 15 amino acids. V was cut by 0 bases and J by 8 bases, with 14 bases left in between. Germline V gene lookup returns CDR1 SGHDN and CDR2 FVKESK. The CDR3 reads CASSQEWANEHEQFF. The CDR3 region has the DNA TGTGCCAGCAGCCAAGAATGGGCGAATGAGCATGAGCAGTTCTTC.

This clone was picked up one time. The chain uses TRBV12-2 and TRBJ2-7; the table's D call, TRBD1, has no DNA check behind it. TRBV12-2 is reported as a pseudogene. This CDR3 has 16 amino acids. CDR3 sequence (DNA): TGTGCAAGTCGCTTCATGCCGCCGCAGGGGGCTCGAGAGCAGTACTTC. Residues: CASRFMPPQGAREQYF.

The chain recombines TRBV6-5 with TRBJ1-6, with 10 bases lining up with TRBD1. The trim removed 4 bases at V and 8 bases at J, leaving 2 bases unmatched. This CDR3 is built from 14 residues. The germline gives CDR1 MNHEY, CDR2 SVGAGI. CDR3 residues: CASSLDRGYSPLHF. The CDR3 DNA follows: TGTGCCAGCAGTTTGGACAGGGGGTATTCACCCCTCCACTTT.

The CDR3, as DNA: TGTGCCTGGGCCATAATCTACGGCAATGAGCAGTTCTTC. Translating it yields CAWAIIYGNEQFF. This chain uses TRBV30 with TRBJ2-1; D unclear. Trimming left V 5 bases short and J 6 bases short, with 14 bases between. The CDR3 length is 13 residues. Per germline, CDR1 GTSNPN and CDR2 SVGIG (reference sequence).

The chain's CDR3 is CASSRSGTPANTGELFF. In DNA form, the CDR3 reads TGCGCCAGCAGTAGATCCGGGACACCAGCGAACACCGGGGAGCTGTTTTTT. This sequence joins TRBV10-2 and TRBJ2-2; D possibly corresponds to TRBD1 (6 bases). The CDR3 contains 17 residues. The V and J ends lost 5 bases and 0 bases respectively, with 16 bases between them. CDR1 WSHSY and CDR2 SAAADI come from the germline V gene.

The chain carries TRBV9 and TRBJ2-1; 7 nucleotides line up with TRBD2. The V gene end was trimmed by 1 base and the J gene end by 1 base; junction bases not matched to a gene: 8. The germline gives CDR1 SGDLS, CDR2 YYNGEE. The CDR3 spans 17 residues. The CDR3 DNA reads as TGTGCCAGCAGCGTATTGGGGGAGGGCCGGTCCTACAATGAGCAGTTCTTC. Amino acids: CASSVLGEGRSYNEQFF.

The rearrangement uses TRBV7-6 and TRBJ2-2, with 12 positions matching TRBD2. Germline-derived CDR1 and CDR2 are SGHVS and FNYEAQ. V lost 4 bases to trimming and J lost 7 bases; unmatched junction nucleotides: 7. The CDR3 extends over 16 amino acids. The CDR3: CASSSGLAGRGGELFF. CDR3 nucleotide sequence: TGTGCCAGCAGCTCTGGACTAGCGGGGAGGGGCGGGGAGCTGTTTTTT.

This rearrangement joins TRBV10-3 to TRBJ1-2; 9 positions match TRBD1. Germline V gene sequence: CDR1 ENHRY, CDR2 SYGVKD. V shed 9 bases, J shed 3 bases, and the junction held 2 bases outside the gene matches. The CDR3 sequence is 12 residues long. The CDR3 nucleotides read TGTGCCATACAGGGGGCCGACTATGGCTACACCTTC. It is translated as CAIQGADYGYTF.

Only one count was recorded for this clone. The CDR3 nucleotides are TGCGCCAGCAGCCAACAGGGCCCACGAAACTATGGCTACACCTTC. Its protein product is CASSQQGPRNYGYTF. The chain carries TRBV4-3 and TRBJ1-2, with a tentative D call TRBD1 (5 bases). CDR3 length: 15 residues. Germline CDR1 is LGHNA and CDR2 is YSLEER. With 2 bases removed from V and 2 bases from J, the gap between germline ends came to 12 bases.

J is TRBJ2-3 and V is TRBV9; unclear D gene. V gave up 6 bases and J gave up 4 bases, with 15 bases separating them. The CDR3 is 14 amino acids. Germline CDR1 reads SGDLS; CDR2 reads YYNGEE. In DNA, the CDR3 is TGTGCCAGCACCCCTCGCCCGGCGGCAGATACGCAGTATTTT. Translation gives CASTPRPAADTQYF.

The chain is built from TRBV5-4 and TRBJ2-7; D is possibly TRBD2 (6 bases). V lost 0 bases and J 0 bases, leaving 7 bases between the germline ends. Germline loops: CDR1 SGHNT, CDR2 YYREEE (reference sequence). The CDR3 extends over 14 amino acids. The CDR3 nucleotides are TGTGCCAGCAGCTTGGGGGGACTCTCCTACGAGCAGTACTTC. Protein sequence: CASSLGGLSYEQYF.

This chain connects TRBV6-5 to TRBJ2-1; no firm D call. Trimming left V 5 bases short and J 2 bases short, with 10 bases between. Germline loops: CDR1 MNHEY, CDR2 SVGAGI. This CDR3 region has 14 residues. CDR3 nucleotide sequence: TGTGCCAGCAGTCTAACCTACCCCTACAATGAGCAGTTCTTC. Residues: CASSLTYPYNEQFF.

The CDR3 loop is CSVELADIQYF. DNA of the CDR3: TGCAGCGTTGAACTAGCTGACATTCAGTACTTC. V gene TRBV29-1 combines with J gene TRBJ2-4; D is perhaps TRBD2 (5 bases). With 2 bases removed from V and 8 bases from J, the gap between germline ends came to 7 bases. The CDR3 spans 11 residues. In germline, CDR1 is SQVTM, CDR2 ANQGSEA. Full variable domain (missing parts from reference TRBV29-1 and TRBJ2-4): SAVISQKPSRDICQRGTSLTIQCQVDSQVTMMFWYRQQPGQSLTLIATANQGSEATYESGFVIDKFPISRPNLTFSTLTVSNMSPEDSSIYLCSVELADIQYFGAGTRLSVL.

This chain links TRBV19 with TRBJ2-7; TRBD2 is a possible D gene (6 bases). Between the trimmed V and J ends, which lost 5 bases and 2 bases, there was a span of 10 bases. Looked up from germline, CDR1 is LNHDA and CDR2 is SQIVND (reference sequence). The CDR3 contains 13 residues. This CDR3 is CASSSGLAYEQYF. The CDR3, as DNA: TGTGCCAGTAGTTCGGGACTGGCCTACGAGCAGTACTTC.

This clone was observed once. Other DNA sequences within the sample encode an identical CDR3. The chain uses TRBV12-3 or TRBV12-4 and TRBJ2-2, with D possibly being TRBD1 (5 bases). V gave up 4 bases and J gave up 5 bases, with 8 bases separating them. This CDR3 region has 13 residues. The CDR3 coding sequence is TGTGCCAGCAGTTCCAGGGTAACCGGGGAGCTGTTTTTT. Protein product: CASSSRVTGELFF.

The chain combines TRBV5-1 with TRBJ1-2; TRBD1 aligns across 7 bases. With 4 bases clipped from V and 3 bases from J, the junction kept 15 bases outside the gene matches. This CDR3 has 17 residues. Per the germline V gene, CDR1 is SGHRS and CDR2 is YFSETQ. The CDR3 nucleotides read TGCGCCAGCAGCGTACGTCCGGGACAGCAAAATGACTATGGCTACACCTTC. Translating gives CASSVRPGQQNDYGYTF. The full variable domain, in which reference TRBV5-1 and TRBJ1-2 provide the parts outside the CDR3, is KAGVTQTPRYLIKTRGQQVTLSCSPISGHRSVSWYQQTPGQGLQFLFEYFSETQRNKGNFPGRFSGRQFSNSRSEMNVSTLELGDSALYLCASSVRPGQQNDYGYTFGSGTRLTVV.

V is TRBV9 and J is TRBJ2-7; 8 nucleotides line up with TRBD1. This CDR3 region has 14 residues. Trimming removed 3 bases from V and 6 bases from J; junction bases left unmatched: 8. Germline V gives CDR1 SGDLS, CDR2 YYNGEE. CDR3 coding DNA: TGTGCCAGCAGCGCGACCCCAGGGGGCAGCGAGCAGTACTTC. Its translation: CASSATPGGSEQYF.

The rearrangement links TRBV2 to TRBJ1-5; maybe TRBD1 (5 bases). The V end lost 1 base, the J end lost 4 bases, and 8 bases lay between the germline ends. The CDR3 has 14 amino acids. Germline V gives CDR1 SNHLY, CDR2 FYNNEI. DNA of the CDR3: TGTGCCAGCAGTGAAGGCCAGGGAAATCAGCCCCAGCATTTT. Translated: CASSEGQGNQPQHF.

The chain uses TRBV14 and TRBJ1-1, with 11 bases identical to TRBD1. The trim removed 3 bases at V and 5 bases at J, leaving 5 bases unmatched. CDR1 and CDR2 (germline): SGHDN, FVKESK. This CDR3 comprises 15 residues. The CDR3 nucleotides are TGTGCCAGCAGCCAGCGGACAGGGGGCGCGACTGAAGCTTTCTTT. Protein: CASSQRTGGATEAFF.

J is TRBJ1-2 and V is TRBV5-5; D is ambiguous. The V end lost 0 bases, the J end lost 7 bases, and 22 bases lay between the germline ends. Germline V gene lookup returns CDR1 SGHKS and CDR2 YYEKEE (reference sequence). This CDR3 has 17 amino acids. CDR3 nucleotides: TGTGCCAGCAGCTTGGCCGGGATCCCTTCTTTGAGCGTTGGCTACACCTTC. Translated, it gives CASSLAGIPSLSVGYTF.

The chain uses TRBV27 and TRBJ1-4, with TRBD1 as a possible D gene (6 bases). The ends were cut back, 0 bases at V and 4 bases at J, with 9 bases in the middle. In germline, CDR1 is MNHEY, CDR2 SMNVEV (reference sequence). CDR3 length: 15 residues. This chain's CDR3 is CASSLSRGFNEKLFF. The CDR3, as DNA: TGTGCCAGCAGTTTATCTAGGGGGTTTAATGAAAAACTGTTTTTT.

About this clone itself: The same CDR3 is also encoded by other DNA sequences in this sample. The chain's CDR3 is CASSLAGANTGELFF. The DNA for the CDR3 is TGTGCCAGCAGTTTAGCGGGAGCGAACACCGGGGAGCTGTTTTTT. V is TRBV6-2 or TRBV6-3 and J is TRBJ2-2, with 9 bases matching TRBD2. The V segment lost 4 bases and the J segment 0 bases; nucleotides outside the gene matches: 0. CDR3 length: 15 amino acids. In germline, CDR1 is MNHEY, CDR2 SVGEGT.